The next 11 T cell receptor beta chains were all read from a single sample in a study of shared clonotypes between healthy human individuals. Only in-frame clones appear in the TCRdb table, and some are missing; sequencing was by immunoSEQ multiplex PCR. The data contain 2 million or so clones, approximately 95% of them singletons. Sequencing used naive CD4+ T cells sorted from blood. This sample's subset: CD45RA+ positively selected. The receptor set was obtained from a man younger than 30 in good health.

The V call is TRBV6-6, the J call TRBJ1-1; D possibly corresponds to TRBD1 (5 bases). Germline CDR1 is MNHNY and CDR2 is SVGAGI (reference sequence). V lost 6 bases, J lost 1 base, and 12 bases lay in between. The CDR3 spans 14 residues. The CDR3 sequence is CASRPGTANTEAFF. The CDR3 DNA is TGTGCCAGCAGGCCCGGGACGGCGAACACTGAAGCTTTCTTT.

The chain recombines TRBV6-5 with TRBJ2-2, with 8 bases identical to TRBD1. Germline V gives CDR1 MNHEY, CDR2 SVGAGI. This CDR3 spans 15 amino acids. The trim removed 6 bases at V and 6 bases at J, leaving 9 bases unmatched. CDR3 DNA: TGTGCCAGCAGACAGGGGGAAGGCTCGGCCGGGGAGCTGTTTTTT. Its translation: CASRQGEGSAGELFF.

Here the CDR3 reads CASSTTGISPLHF. Written as DNA, the CDR3 is TGTGCCAGCAGCACCACAGGGATTTCACCCCTCCACTTT. The genes are TRBV5-5 and TRBJ1-6, with D possibly TRBD1 on 6 matching bases. Trimming left V 4 bases short and J 9 bases short, with 11 bases between. This CDR3 is built from 13 residues. In germline, CDR1 is SGHKS, CDR2 YYEKEE (reference sequence).

This chain links TRBV14 with TRBJ1-6; D remains unclear. Germline V gene lookup returns CDR1 SGHDN and CDR2 FVKESK. This CDR3 has 15 residues. Deletions cut 2 bases from V and 13 bases from J, with 18 bases between. The CDR3 DNA reads TGTGCCAGCAGCCAATCCCGACCCGGAGGTGGCCCCCTCCACTTT. The encoded protein is CASSQSRPGGGPLHF.

The gene calls are TRBV28 and TRBJ1-5; tentatively, D is TRBD1 (5 bases). Trimming cost V 5 bases and J 5 bases, with 13 bases left between them. This CDR3 is 14 amino acids long. Germline CDR1 and CDR2: MDHEN and SYDVKM. In DNA form, the CDR3 reads TGTGCCAGCAGTCCCGCAGGGTTGGATCAGCCCCAGCATTTT. It translates to CASSPAGLDQPQHF.

The chain links TRBV6-5 to TRBJ1-4, with D maybe TRBD1 (5 bases). V lost 0 bases and J 8 bases, leaving 13 bases between the germline ends. Looked up from germline, CDR1 is MNHEY and CDR2 is SVGAGI. This CDR3 has 15 amino acids. This CDR3 reads CASSYSAGAGEKLFF. CDR3 DNA sequence: TGTGCCAGCAGTTACTCGGCCGGGGCTGGGGAAAAACTGTTTTTT.

Remarks on this clone: The same CDR3 is also encoded by other DNA sequences in this sample. This chain uses TRBV14 with TRBJ1-1, with D uncertain. Germline assignment: CDR1 SGHDN and CDR2 FVKESK. The CDR3 runs to 13 residues. The V and J ends lost 0 bases and 0 bases respectively, with 2 bases between them. CDR3 sequence reads: CASSQDLNTEAFF. In nucleotides, the CDR3 is TGTGCCAGCAGCCAAGACCTGAACACTGAAGCTTTCTTT.

The rearrangement joins TRBV15 to TRBJ2-1, with TRBD2 identical over 7 bases. This CDR3 region has 18 residues. The V segment lost 5 bases and the J segment 8 bases; nucleotides outside the gene matches: 21. Germline CDR1 reads LNHNV; CDR2 reads YYDKDF (reference sequence). The DNA of the CDR3 is TGTGCCACCAGCTTAGGGATTAGTGGGAGGGCCGTTGACGATGAGCAGTTCTTC. Translated, it gives CATSLGISGRAVDDEQFF.

This CDR3 is CASSYGGALMNTEAFF. CDR3 sequence (DNA): TGTGCCAGCAGTTACGGAGGAGCGCTGATGAACACTGAAGCTTTCTTT. This chain links TRBV6-5 with TRBJ1-1; D not resolved. The CDR3 has 16 residues. Germline values: CDR1 MNHEY, CDR2 SVGAGI. The V end was cut by 2 bases, the J end by 0 bases, with 13 bases between.

V usage is TRBV12-5 and J usage is TRBJ2-5; D is perhaps TRBD1 (6 bases). Trimming left V 1 base short and J 1 base short, with 10 bases between. The CDR3 has 15 residues. Per germline, CDR1 LGHNT and CDR2 FRNRAP. CDR3 nucleotides: TGTGCTAGTGGTTTGGCAGAACAGGGCCAAGAGACCCAGTACTTC. Encoded protein: CASGLAEQGQETQYF. The full variable domain, rest sourced from reference TRBV12-5 and TRBJ2-5, is DARVTQTPRHKVTEMGQEVTMRCQPILGHNTVFWYRQTMMQGLELLAYFRNRAPLDDSGMPKDRFSAEMPDATLATLKIQPSEPRDSAVYFCASGLAEQGQETQYFGPGTRLLVL.

This chain joins TRBV9 and TRBJ1-2; D uncertain. This CDR3 spans 14 amino acids. CDR1 and CDR2 (germline): SGDLS, YYNGEE. Trimming left V 4 bases short and J 4 bases short, with 14 bases between. The CDR3 coding sequence is TGTGCCAGCAGCTCCGACGCGGCCGGCTATGGCTACACCTTC. It is translated as CASSSDAAGYGYTF. Using reference TRBV9 and TRBJ1-2 for the parts outside the CDR3, the full variable domain is DSGVTQTPKHLITATGQRVTLRCSPRSGDLSVYWYQQSLDQGLQFLIQYYNGEERAKGNILERFSAQQFPDLHSELNLSSLELGDSALYFCASSSDAAGYGYTFGSGTRLTVV.